The clone carrying this T cell receptor (beta chain) occurred many times. The antigen remains undetermined. This sample is part of a study of molecular identifiers for immune sequencing clone quantification. Turning to the study itself: Replicate runs used RNA from about 19,000 or 110,000 naive CD8 cells, which was split five ways into aliquots, and four of those aliquots were then sequenced.

Study findings and constraints: Jurkat TCR RNA from one cell was spiked into more than 800,000 naive cells, and it was reportedly detectable there.

Sorting recovered naive CD8 T cells on a CD8+CD4-CCR7+CD45RA+ profile. V lost 3 bases, J lost 6 bases, and 12 bases stayed unmatched. The CDR3 length is 18 residues. The V gene's germline CDR1 is MGHRA and CDR2 YSYEKL. Preparation of the bulk TCR libraries relied on previously described methods and listed TCR primers. TCRdb re-analysed the PCR reads in MiXCR, keeping a single row per CDR3 protein. Of around 480,000 distinct CDR3 sequences listed, about a fifth are singletons. The source of this sequence is a human donor in good health. Some libraries in this study had Jurkat cell RNA spiked in. This chain connects TRBV4-1 to TRBJ2-3; 13 positions match TRBD2. The sequencing sample was made of naive CD8+ T cells from blood, with Jurkat cell RNA spiked in. Described subset: FACS-sorted CD8+CD4-CCR7+CD45RA+ naive T cells. Here the CDR3 reads CASSQAGTSGIRADTQYF. CDR3 nucleotide sequence: TGCGCCAGCAGCCAGGCCGGGACTAGCGGGATTCGGGCGGATACGCAGTATTTT.